The clone carrying this T cell receptor beta chain was counted a few times. Next came a second PCR, run for roughly 6 to 11 cycles, which used a sample-barcoded 5' primer along with a J-beta primer mix. Each CDR3 protein gets one entry after TCRdb re-called the 5' RACE reads with MiXCR. The sample contains over 600,000 distinct CDR3 sequences, roughly 21% of which appear only once. The ends lost 0 bases at V and 8 bases at J; junction bases unmatched: 6. The germline gives CDR1 DFQATT, CDR2 SNEGSKA (reference sequence). The CDR3 totals 15 residues. This specimen comes from a study of blood T cells in healthy people across ages. Peripheral blood samples of approximately 10 milliliters were drawn from each donor.

Material for sequencing was blood. V is TRBV20-1 and J is TRBJ2-1, with 11 bases that match TRBD1. This clonotype was sampled from an older man in good health. DNA for the CDR3: TGCAGTGCTAGAGATTTGGGGACAGGGGGATATGAGCAGTTCTTC. Protein sequence: CSARDLGTGGYEQFF.